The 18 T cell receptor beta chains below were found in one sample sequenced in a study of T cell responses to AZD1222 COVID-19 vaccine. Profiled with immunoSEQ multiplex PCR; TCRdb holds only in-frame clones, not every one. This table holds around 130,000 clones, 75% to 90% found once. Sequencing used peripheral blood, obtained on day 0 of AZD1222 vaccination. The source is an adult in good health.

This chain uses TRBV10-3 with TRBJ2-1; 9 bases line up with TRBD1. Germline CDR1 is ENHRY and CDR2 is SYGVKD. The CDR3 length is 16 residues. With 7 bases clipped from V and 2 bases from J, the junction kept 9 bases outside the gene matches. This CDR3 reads CAIKPTGGSPYNEQFF. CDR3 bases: TGTGCCATCAAACCGACAGGGGGGTCCCCCTACAATGAGCAGTTCTTC.

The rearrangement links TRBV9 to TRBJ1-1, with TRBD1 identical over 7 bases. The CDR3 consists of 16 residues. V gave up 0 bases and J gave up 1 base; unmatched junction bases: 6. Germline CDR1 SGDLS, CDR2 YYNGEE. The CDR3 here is CASSVAYRGANTEAFF. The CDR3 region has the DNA TGTGCCAGCAGCGTAGCGTACAGGGGAGCGAACACTGAAGCTTTCTTT.

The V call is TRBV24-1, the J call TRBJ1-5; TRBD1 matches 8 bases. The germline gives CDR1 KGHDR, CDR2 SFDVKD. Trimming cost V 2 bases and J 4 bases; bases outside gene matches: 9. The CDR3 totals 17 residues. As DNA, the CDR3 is TGTGCCACCAGTGATTCGGATCCGGGACAGGCTAATCAGCCCCAGCATTTT. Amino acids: CATSDSDPGQANQPQHF.

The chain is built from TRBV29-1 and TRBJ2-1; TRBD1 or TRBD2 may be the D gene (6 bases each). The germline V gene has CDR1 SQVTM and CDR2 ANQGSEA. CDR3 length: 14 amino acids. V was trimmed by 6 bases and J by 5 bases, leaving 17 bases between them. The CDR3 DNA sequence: TGCAGCGTGCTAAGGGGGGCGCAACACAATGAGCAGTTCTTC. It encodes CSVLRGAQHNEQFF.

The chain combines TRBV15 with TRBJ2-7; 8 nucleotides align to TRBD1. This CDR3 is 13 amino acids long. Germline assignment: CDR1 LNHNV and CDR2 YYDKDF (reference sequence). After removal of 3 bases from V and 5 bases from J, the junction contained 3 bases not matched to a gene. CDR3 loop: CATSRDRAHEQYF. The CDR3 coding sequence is TGTGCCACCAGCAGGGACAGGGCCCACGAGCAGTACTTC.

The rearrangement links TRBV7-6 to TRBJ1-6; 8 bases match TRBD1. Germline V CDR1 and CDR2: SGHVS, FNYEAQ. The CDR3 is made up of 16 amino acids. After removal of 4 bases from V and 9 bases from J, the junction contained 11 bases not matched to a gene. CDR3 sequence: CASSSTTGAQGSPLHF. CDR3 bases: TGTGCCAGCAGCTCAACGACAGGGGCGCAGGGTTCACCCCTCCACTTT.

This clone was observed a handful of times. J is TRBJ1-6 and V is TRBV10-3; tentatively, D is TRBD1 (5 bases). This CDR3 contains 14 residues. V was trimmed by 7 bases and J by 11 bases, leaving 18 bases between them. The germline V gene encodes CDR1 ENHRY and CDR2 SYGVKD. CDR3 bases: TGTGCCATCAATCAAGAGGGGCTTGATCCACCCCTCCACTTT. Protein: CAINQEGLDPPLHF.

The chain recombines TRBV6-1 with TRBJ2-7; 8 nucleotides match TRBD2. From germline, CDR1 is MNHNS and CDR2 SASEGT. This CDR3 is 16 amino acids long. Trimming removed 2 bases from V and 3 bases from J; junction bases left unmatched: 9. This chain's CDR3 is CASSEPYLGGDYEQYF. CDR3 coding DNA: TGTGCCAGCAGTGAACCATACCTCGGGGGGGACTACGAGCAGTACTTC.

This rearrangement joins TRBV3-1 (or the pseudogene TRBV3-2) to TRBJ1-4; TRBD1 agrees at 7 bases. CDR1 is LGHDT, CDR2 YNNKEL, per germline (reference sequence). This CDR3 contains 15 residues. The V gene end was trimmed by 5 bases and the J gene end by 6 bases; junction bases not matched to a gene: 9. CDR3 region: CASSIQTGLYEKLFF. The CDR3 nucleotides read TGTGCCAGCAGCATCCAGACAGGGCTCTATGAAAAACTGTTTTTT.

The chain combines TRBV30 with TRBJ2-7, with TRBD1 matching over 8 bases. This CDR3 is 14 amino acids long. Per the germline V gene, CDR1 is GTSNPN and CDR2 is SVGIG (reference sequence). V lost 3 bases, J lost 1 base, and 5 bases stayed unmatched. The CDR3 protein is CAWRRQGSSYEQYF. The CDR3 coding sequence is TGTGCCTGGAGGAGACAGGGGAGTTCCTACGAGCAGTACTTC.

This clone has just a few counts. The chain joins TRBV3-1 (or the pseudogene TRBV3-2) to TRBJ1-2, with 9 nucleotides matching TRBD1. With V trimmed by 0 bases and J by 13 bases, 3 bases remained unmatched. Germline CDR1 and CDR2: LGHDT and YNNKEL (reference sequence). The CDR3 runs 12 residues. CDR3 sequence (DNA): TGTGCCAGCAGCCAAGAAGGGACAGGGTGCACCTTC. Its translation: CASSQEGTGCTF.

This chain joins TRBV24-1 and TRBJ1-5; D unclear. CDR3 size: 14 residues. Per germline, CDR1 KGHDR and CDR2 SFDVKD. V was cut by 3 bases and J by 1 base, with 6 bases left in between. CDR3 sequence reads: CATSDRLSNQPQHF. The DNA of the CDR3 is TGTGCCACCAGTGATAGGCTGAGCAATCAGCCCCAGCATTTT.

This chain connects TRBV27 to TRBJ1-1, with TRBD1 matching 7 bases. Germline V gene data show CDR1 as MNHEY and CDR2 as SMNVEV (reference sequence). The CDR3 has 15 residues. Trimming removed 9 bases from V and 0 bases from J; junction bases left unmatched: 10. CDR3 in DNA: TGTGCCAGTTTCTACCTGGACAGGTTGAACACTGAAGCTTTCTTT. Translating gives CASFYLDRLNTEAFF.

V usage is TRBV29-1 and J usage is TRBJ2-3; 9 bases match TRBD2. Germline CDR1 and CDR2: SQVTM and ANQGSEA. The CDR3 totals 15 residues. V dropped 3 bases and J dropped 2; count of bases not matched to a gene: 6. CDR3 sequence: CSVEASGNPTDTQYF. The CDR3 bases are TGCAGCGTTGAGGCTAGCGGGAACCCCACAGATACGCAGTATTTT.

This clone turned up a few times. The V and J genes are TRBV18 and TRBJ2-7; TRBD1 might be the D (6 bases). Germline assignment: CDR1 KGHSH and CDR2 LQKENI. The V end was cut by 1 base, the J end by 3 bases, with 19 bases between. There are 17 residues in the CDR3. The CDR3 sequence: CASSPQITGTHHYEQYF. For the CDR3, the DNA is TGTGCCAGCTCACCACAGATAACCGGGACACATCACTACGAGCAGTACTTC.

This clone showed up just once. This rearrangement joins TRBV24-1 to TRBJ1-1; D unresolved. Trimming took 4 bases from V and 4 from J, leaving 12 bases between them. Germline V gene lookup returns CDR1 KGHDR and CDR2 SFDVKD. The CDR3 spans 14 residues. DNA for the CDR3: TGTGCCACCAGTGACCCCCGGGGTACCACTGAAGCTTTCTTT. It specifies CATSDPRGTTEAFF.

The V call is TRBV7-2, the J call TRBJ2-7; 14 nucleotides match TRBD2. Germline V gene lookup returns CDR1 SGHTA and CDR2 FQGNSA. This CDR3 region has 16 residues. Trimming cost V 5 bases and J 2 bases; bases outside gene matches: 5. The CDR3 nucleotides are TGTGCCAGCAGCCCAGCGGGACTAGCGGGAGCCTACGAGCAGTACTTC. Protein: CASSPAGLAGAYEQYF.

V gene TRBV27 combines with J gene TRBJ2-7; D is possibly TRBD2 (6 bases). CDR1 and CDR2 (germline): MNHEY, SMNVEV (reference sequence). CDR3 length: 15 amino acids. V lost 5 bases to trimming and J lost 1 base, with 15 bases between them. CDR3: CASSPGRGLSYEQYF. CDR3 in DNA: TGTGCCAGCAGTCCCGGGAGAGGGTTATCCTACGAGCAGTACTTC.